This TCR beta chain originates from a study of T cell responses to AZD1222 COVID-19 vaccine. Findings and caveats of the study: Two AZD1222 doses significantly raised spike-specific TCR breadth and depth over controls.

TCRdb's copy holds only in-frame clones and misses some; the assay was immunoSEQ multiplex PCR. The sample consists of tens of thousands of clones, about 94% of them appearing once. With regard to this clone: The antigen is not known.

The specimen was peripheral blood, collected 28 days after the second AZD1222 dose. This sequence was found in an adult who received the AZD1222 COVID-19 vaccine.

The CDR3 region has the DNA TGTGCCAGCAGGGACGCAGGGGATAATGAAAAACTGTTTTTT. Its translation: CASRDAGDNEKLFF. The chain joins TRBV6-5 to TRBJ1-4; a weak D match, TRBD1 (6 bases). This CDR3 has 14 residues. Trimming pared 6 bases from V and 4 bases from J, leaving 12 bases between. From germline, CDR1 is MNHEY and CDR2 SVGAGI.